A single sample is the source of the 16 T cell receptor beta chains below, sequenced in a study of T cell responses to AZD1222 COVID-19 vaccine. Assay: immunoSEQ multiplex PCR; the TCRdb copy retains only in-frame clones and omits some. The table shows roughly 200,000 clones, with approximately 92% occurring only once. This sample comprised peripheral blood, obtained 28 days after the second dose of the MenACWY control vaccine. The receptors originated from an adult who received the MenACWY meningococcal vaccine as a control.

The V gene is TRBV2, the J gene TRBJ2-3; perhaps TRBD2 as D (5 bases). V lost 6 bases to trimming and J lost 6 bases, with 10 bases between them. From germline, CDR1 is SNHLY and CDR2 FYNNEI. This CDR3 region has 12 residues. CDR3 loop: CASRSGMDTQYF. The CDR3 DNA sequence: TGTGCCAGCAGGTCGGGGATGGATACGCAGTATTTT.

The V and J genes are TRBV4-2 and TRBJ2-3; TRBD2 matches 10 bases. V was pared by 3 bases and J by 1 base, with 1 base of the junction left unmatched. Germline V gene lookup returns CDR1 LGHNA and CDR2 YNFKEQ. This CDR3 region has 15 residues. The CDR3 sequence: CASSHGTSGTDTQYF. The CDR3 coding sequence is TGTGCCAGCAGCCACGGGACTAGCGGCACAGATACGCAGTATTTT.

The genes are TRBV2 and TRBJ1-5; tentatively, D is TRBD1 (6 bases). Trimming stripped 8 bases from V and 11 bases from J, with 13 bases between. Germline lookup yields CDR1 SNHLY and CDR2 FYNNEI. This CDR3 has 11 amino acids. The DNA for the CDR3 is TGTGCCAGCGGGGGGGCCGGGACCCAGCATTTT. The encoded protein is CASGGAGTQHF.

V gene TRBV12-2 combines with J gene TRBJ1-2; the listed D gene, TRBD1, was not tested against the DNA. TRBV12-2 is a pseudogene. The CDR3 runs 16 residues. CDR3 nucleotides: TGTGCAAGTCGCTTAGCGAGACAGGGGCTGAGGGGTGGCTACACCTTC. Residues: CASRLARQGLRGGYTF.

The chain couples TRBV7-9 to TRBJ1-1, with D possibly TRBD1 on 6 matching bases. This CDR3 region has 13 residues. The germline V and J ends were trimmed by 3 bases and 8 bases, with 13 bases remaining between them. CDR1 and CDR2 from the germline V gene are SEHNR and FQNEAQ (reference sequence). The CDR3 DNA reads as TGTGCCAGCAGCTTCCTAATAGGACAGGAAGCTTTCTTT. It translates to CASSFLIGQEAFF.

DNA of the CDR3: TGTGCCAGCGCAGGGACAGCCAACTATGGCTACACCTTC. Residues: CASAGTANYGYTF. The V call is TRBV27, the J call TRBJ1-2; TRBD1 matches at 7 bases. Germline CDR1 and CDR2: MNHEY and SMNVEV (reference sequence). The CDR3 runs to 13 residues. The ends lost 8 bases at V and 2 bases at J; junction bases unmatched: 5.

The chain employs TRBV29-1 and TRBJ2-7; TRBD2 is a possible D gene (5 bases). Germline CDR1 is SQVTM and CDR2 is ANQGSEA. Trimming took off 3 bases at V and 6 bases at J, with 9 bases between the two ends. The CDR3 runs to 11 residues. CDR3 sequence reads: CSVDRGSEQYF. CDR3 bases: TGCAGCGTTGACCGGGGTTCCGAGCAGTACTTC.

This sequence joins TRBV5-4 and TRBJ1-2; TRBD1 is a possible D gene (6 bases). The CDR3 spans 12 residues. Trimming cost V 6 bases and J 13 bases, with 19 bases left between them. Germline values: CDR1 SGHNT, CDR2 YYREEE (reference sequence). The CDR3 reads CASTPPEGDSTF. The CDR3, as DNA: TGTGCCAGCACGCCCCCCGAGGGGGATTCCACCTTC. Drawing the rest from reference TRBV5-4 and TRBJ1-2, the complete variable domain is ETGVTQSPTHLIKTRGQQVTLRCSSQSGHNTVSWYQQALGQGPQFIFQYYREEENGRGNFPPRFSGLQFPNYSSELNVNALELDDSALYLCASTPPEGDSTFGSGTRLTVV.

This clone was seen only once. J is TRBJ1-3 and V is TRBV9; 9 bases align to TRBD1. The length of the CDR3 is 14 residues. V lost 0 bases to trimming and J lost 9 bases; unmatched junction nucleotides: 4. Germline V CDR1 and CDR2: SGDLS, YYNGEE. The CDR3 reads CASSVGDRVGTIYF. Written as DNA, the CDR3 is TGTGCCAGCAGCGTAGGGGACAGGGTAGGCACCATATATTTT.

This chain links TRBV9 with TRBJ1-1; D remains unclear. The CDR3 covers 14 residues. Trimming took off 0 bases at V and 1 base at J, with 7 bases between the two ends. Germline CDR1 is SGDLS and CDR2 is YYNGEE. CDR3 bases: TGTGCCAGCAGCGTAGGACATTGGAACACTGAAGCTTTCTTT. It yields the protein CASSVGHWNTEAFF.

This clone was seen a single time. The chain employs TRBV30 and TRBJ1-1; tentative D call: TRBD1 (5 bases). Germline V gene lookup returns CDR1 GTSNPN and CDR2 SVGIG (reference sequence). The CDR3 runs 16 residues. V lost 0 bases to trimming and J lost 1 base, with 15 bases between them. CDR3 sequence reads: CAWSVDTGATNTEAFF. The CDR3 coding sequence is TGTGCCTGGAGTGTGGACACGGGTGCGACGAACACTGAAGCTTTCTTT.

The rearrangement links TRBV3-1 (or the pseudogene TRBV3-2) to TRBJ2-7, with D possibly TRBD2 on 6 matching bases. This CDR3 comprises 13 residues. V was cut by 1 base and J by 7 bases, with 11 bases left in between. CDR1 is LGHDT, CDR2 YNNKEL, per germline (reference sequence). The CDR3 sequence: CASSQARGWEQYF. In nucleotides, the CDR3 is TGTGCCAGCAGCCAAGCTCGGGGGTGGGAGCAGTACTTC.

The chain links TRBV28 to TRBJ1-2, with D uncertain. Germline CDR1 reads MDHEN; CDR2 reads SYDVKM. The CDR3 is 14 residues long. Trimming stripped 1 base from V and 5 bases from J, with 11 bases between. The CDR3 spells CASSLSIGTYGYTF. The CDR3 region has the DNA TGTGCCAGCAGTTTATCTATCGGAACTTATGGCTACACCTTC.

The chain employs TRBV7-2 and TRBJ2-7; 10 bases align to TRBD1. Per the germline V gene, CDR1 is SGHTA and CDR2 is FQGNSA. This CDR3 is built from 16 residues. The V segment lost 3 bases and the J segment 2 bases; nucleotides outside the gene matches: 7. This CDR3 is CASSLAGTGVPYEQYF. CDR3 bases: TGTGCCAGCAGCTTGGCCGGGACAGGGGTTCCCTACGAGCAGTACTTC.

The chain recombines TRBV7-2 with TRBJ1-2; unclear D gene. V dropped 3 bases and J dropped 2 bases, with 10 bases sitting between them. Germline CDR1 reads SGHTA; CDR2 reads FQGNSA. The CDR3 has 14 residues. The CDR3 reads CASSLSGQNYGYTF. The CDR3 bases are TGTGCCAGCAGCTTGAGTGGCCAGAACTATGGCTACACCTTC.

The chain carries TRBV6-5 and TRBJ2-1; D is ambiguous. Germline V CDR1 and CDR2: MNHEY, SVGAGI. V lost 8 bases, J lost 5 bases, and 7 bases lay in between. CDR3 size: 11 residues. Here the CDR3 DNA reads TGTGCCAGCCTCCGGGACAATGAGCAGTTCTTC. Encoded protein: CASLRDNEQFF.